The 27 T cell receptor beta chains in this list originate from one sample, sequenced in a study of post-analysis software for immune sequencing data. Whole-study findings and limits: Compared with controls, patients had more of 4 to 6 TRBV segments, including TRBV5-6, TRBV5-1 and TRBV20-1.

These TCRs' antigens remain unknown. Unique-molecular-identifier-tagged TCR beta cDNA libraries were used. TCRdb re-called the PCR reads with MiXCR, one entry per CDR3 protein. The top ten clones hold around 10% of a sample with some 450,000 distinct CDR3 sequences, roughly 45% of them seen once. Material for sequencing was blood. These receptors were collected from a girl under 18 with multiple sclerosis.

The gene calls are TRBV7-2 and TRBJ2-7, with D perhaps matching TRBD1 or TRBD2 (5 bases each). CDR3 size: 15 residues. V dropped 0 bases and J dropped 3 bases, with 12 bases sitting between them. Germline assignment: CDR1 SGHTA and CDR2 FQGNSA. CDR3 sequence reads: CASSLAGPMGYEQYF. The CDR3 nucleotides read TGTGCCAGCAGCTTAGCGGGACCCATGGGCTACGAGCAGTACTTC.

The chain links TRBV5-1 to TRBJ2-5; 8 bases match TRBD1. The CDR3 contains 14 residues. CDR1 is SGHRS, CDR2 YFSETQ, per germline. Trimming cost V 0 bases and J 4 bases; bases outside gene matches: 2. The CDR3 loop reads CASSLVTGGETQYF. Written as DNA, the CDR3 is TGCGCCAGCAGCTTGGTAACAGGGGGAGAGACCCAGTACTTC.

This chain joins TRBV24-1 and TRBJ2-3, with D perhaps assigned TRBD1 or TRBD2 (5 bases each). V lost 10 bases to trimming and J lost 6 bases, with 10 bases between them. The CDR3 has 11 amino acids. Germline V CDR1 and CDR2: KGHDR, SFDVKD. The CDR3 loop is CATGEGDTQYF. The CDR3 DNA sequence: TGTGCCACAGGAGAGGGGGATACGCAGTATTTT.

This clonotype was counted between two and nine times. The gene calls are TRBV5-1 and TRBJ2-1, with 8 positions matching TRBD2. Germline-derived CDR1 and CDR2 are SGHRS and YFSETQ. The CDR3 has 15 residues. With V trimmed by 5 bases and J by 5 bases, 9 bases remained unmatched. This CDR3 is CASSEGIAGHNEQFF. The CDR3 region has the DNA TGCGCCAGCAGTGAGGGAATAGCGGGACACAATGAGCAGTTCTTC.

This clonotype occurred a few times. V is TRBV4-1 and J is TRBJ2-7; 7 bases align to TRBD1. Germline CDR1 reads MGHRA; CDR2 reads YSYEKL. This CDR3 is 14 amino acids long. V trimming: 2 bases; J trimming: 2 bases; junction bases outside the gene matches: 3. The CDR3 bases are TGCGCCAGCAGCCAACGGACAGGACCCTACGAGCAGTACTTC. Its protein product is CASSQRTGPYEQYF.

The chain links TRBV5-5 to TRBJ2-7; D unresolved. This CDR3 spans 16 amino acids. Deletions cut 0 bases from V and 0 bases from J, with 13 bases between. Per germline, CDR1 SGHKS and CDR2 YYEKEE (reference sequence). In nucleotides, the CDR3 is TGTGCCAGCAGCTTGGAATCGGCCACTGGCTCCTACGAGCAGTACTTC. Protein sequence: CASSLESATGSYEQYF.

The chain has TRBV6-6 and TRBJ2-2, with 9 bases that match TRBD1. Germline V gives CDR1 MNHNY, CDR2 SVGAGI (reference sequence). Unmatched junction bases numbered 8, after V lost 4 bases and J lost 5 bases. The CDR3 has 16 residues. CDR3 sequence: CASSSRDRVLTGELFF. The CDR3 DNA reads TGTGCCAGCAGTTCCCGGGACAGGGTTTTGACCGGGGAGCTGTTTTTT.

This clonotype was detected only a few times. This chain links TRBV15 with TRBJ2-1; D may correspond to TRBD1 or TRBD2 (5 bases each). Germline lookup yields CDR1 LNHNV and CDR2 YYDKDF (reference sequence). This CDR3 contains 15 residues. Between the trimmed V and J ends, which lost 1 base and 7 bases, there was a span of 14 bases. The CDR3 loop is CATSRVGGTQNEQFF. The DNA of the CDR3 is TGTGCCACCAGCAGAGTTGGGGGAACACAAAATGAGCAGTTCTTC.

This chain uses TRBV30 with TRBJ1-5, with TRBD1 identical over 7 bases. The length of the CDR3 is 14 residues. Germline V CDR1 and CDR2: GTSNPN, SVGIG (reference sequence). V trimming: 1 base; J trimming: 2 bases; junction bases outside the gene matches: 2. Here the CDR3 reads CAWSGGTGNQPQHF. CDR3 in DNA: TGTGCCTGGAGTGGAGGGACAGGCAATCAGCCCCAGCATTTT. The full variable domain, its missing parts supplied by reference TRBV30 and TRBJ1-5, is SQTIHQWPATLVQPVGSPLSLECTVEGTSNPNLYWYRQAAGRGLQLLFYSVGIGQISSEVPQNLSASRPQDRQFILSSKKLLLSDSGFYLCAWSGGTGNQPQHFGDGTRLSIL.

Here the CDR3 DNA reads TGCAGTGCTAGTATCGTCAGCCCTTTGGGAAAGACCCAGTACTTC. Protein product: CSASIVSPLGKTQYF. The rearrangement links TRBV20-1 to TRBJ2-5; D remains unclear. The CDR3 sequence is 15 residues long. CDR1 is DFQATT, CDR2 SNEGSKA, per germline (reference sequence). The V and J ends lost 3 bases and 6 bases respectively, with 20 bases between them.

The CDR3 DNA sequence: TGCGCCAGCAGCCAAGAATACCCGGCCCCCCAGACCCAGTACTTC. Its translation: CASSQEYPAPQTQYF. The chain uses TRBV4-3 and TRBJ2-5; D gene unclear. Germline lookup yields CDR1 LGHNA and CDR2 YSLEER. The CDR3 extends over 15 amino acids. V lost 0 bases, J lost 6 bases, and 14 bases lay in between.

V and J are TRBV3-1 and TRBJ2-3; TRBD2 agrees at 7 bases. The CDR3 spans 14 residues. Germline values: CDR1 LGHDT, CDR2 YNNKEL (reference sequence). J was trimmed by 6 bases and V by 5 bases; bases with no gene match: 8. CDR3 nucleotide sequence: TGTGCCAGCAGCGAGGCGGGAGTGAGGGATACGCAGTATTTT. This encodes CASSEAGVRDTQYF.

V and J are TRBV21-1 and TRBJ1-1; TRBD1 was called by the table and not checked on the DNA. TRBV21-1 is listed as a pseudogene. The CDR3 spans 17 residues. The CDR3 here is CASSSRWDRGCDTEAFF. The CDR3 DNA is TGTGCCAGCAGCTCCCGGTGGGACAGGGGGTGTGACACTGAAGCTTTCTTT.

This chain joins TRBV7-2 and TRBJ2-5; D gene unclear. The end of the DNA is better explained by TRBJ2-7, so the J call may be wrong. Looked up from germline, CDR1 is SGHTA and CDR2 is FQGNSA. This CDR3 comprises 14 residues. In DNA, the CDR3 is TGTGCCATCCTCCCGGACGGCCGGCCCCGCGAGCAGTACTTC. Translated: CAILPDGRPREQYF.

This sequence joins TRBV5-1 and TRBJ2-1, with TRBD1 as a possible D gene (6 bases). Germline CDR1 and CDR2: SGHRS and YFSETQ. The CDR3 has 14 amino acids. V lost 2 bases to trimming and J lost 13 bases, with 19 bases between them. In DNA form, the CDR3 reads TGCGCCAGCAGCTTCCAGGGGAGCGGAGAGACCCAGTTCTTC. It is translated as CASSFQGSGETQFF.

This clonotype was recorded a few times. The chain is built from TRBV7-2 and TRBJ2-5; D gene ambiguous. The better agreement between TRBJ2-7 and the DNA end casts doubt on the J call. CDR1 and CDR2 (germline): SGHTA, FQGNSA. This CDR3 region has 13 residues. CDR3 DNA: TGTGCCAGCAGCTTAGGGCGGTTCTACGAGCAGTACTTC. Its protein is CASSLGRFYEQYF.

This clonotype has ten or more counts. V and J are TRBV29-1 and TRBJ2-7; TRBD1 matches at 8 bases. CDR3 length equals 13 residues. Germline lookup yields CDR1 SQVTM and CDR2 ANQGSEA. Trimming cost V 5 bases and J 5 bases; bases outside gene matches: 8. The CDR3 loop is CSVHQSDRDEQYF. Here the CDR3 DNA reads TGCAGCGTTCACCAATCGGACAGGGACGAGCAGTACTTC.

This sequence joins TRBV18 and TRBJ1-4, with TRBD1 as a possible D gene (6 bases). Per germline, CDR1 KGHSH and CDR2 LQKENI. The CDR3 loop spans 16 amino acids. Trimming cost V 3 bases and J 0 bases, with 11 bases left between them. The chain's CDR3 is CASSPGGRATNEKLFF. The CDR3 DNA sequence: TGTGCCAGCTCACCCGGGGGCCGTGCAACTAATGAAAAACTGTTTTTT.

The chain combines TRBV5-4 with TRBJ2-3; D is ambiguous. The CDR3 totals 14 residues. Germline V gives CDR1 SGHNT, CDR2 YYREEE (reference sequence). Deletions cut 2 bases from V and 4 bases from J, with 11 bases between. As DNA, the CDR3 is TGTGCCAGCAGCTTAGGTGGAACTGCAGATACGCAGTATTTT. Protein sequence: CASSLGGTADTQYF.

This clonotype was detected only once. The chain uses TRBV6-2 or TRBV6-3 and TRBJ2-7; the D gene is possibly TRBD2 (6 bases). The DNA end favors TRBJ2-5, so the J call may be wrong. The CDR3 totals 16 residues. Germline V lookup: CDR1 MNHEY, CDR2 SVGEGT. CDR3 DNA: TGTGCCAGCAGTTACTCGATACAAGTCCGGGGGGAGACCCAGTACTTC. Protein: CASSYSIQVRGETQYF.

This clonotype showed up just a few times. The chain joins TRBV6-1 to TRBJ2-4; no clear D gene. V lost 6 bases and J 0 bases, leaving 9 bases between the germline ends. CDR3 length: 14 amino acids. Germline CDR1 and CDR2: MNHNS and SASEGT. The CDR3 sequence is CASRELLAKNIQYF. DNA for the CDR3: TGTGCCAGCAGGGAACTATTAGCCAAAAACATTCAGTACTTC.

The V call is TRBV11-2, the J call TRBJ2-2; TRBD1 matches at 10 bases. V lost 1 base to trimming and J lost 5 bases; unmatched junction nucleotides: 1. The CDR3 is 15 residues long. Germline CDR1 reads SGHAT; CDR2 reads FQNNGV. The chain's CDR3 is CASSLAGQGTGELFF. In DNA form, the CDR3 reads TGTGCCAGCAGCTTAGCGGGACAGGGGACCGGGGAGCTGTTTTTT.

CDR3 sequence (DNA): TGTGCCACCAGCGCGGGGACTCTAGATACAGGGGAGACCCAGTACTTC. Encoded protein: CATSAGTLDTGETQYF. The chain employs TRBV15 and TRBJ2-7; D is possibly TRBD1 or TRBD2 (6 bases each). The J call may be incorrect, as the DNA end agrees better with TRBJ2-5. This CDR3 is built from 16 residues. From germline, CDR1 is LNHNV and CDR2 YYDKDF (reference sequence).

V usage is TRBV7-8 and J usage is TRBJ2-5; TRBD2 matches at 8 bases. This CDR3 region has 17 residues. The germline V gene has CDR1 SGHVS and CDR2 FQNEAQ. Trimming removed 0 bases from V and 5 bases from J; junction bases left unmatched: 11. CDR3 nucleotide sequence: TGTGCCAGCAGCTTAGCCCCAAGGACTAGCCCGGGGGAGACCCAGTACTTC. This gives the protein CASSLAPRTSPGETQYF.

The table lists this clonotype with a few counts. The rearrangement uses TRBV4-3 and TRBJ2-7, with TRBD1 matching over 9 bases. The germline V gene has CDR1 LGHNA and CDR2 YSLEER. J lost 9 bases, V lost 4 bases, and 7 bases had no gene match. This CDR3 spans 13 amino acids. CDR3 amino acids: CASSLQTGGGQYF. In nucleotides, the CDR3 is TGCGCCAGCAGCCTCCAAACAGGGGGCGGGCAGTACTTC.

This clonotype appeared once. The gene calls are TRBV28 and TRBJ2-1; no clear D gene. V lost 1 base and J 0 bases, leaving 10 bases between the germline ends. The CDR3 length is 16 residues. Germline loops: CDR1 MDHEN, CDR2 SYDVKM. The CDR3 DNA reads TGTGCCAGCAGTTTATACGCTAGGAGCTCCTACAATGAGCAGTTCTTC. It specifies CASSLYARSSYNEQFF.

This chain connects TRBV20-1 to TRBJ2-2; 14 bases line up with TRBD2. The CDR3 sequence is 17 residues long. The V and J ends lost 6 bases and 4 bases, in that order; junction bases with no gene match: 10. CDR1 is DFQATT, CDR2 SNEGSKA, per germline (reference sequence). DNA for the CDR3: TGCAGTGCCGCGGCGACTAGCGGGAGGGCAAGCACCGGGGAGCTGTTTTTT. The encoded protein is CSAAATSGRASTGELFF.